The sequence of this TCR beta chain was determined in a study of T cell responses to AZD1222 COVID-19 vaccine. Data came from immunoSEQ multiplex PCR; TCRdb stores just in-frame clones and leaves some out. The data show about 110,000 clones, about 90% seen once. The CDR3 spans 17 residues. Between the trimmed V and J ends, which lost 2 bases and 3 bases, there was a span of 17 bases. Germline CDR1 reads ENHRY; CDR2 reads SYGVKD. The sample in question was peripheral blood, obtained on day 0 of AZD1222 vaccination. The V call is TRBV10-3, the J call TRBJ1-3, with a tentative D call TRBD1 (6 bases). This clonotype originated in an adult in good health. CDR3 DNA: TGTGCCATCAGTGAGACAGGGAAAGACTTCAGTGGAAACACCATATATTTT. Translated, it gives CAISETGKDFSGNTIYF.